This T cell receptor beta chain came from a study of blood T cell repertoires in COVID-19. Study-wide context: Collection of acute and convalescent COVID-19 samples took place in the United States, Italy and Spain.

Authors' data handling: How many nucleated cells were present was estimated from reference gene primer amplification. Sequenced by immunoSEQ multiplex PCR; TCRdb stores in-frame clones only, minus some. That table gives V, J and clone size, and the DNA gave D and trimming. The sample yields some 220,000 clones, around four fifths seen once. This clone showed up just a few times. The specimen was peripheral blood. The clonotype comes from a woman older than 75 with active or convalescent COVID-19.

CDR3 bases: TGTGCCAGCAGGCCTACTTCTAGCGGAACCTACGAGCAGTACTTC. It translates to CASRPTSSGTYEQYF. The chain is built from TRBV2 and TRBJ2-7; TRBD2 matches at 7 bases. CDR3 size: 15 residues. Germline V gene data show CDR1 as SNHLY and CDR2 as FYNNEI. V trimming: 6 bases; J trimming: 2 bases; junction bases outside the gene matches: 10.